Following are 30 T cell receptor beta chains from one sample sequenced in a study of T-cell reconstitution after alpha-beta-depleted transplantation in children. The authors prepared the TCRbeta library with unique molecular identifiers. Via MiXCR, TCRdb re-called the PCR reads, giving one row per CDR3 protein. Among about 460,000 distinct CDR3 sequences, approximately 10% were seen once, and the ten largest hold around 2%. The sample here was PBMCs, taken before TCRalphabeta/CD19-depleted stem cell transplant. These receptors were collected from a child under 10 years old with inherited bone marrow failure, due to receive a stem cell transplant.

V and J are TRBV6-5 and TRBJ2-7; 7 bases are a match to TRBD2. The length of the CDR3 is 16 residues. V lost 2 bases and J lost 6; bases outside the gene matches: 13. Looked up from germline, CDR1 is MNHEY and CDR2 is SVGAGI. The CDR3 DNA follows: TGTGCCAGCAGTTACGACCCTCGAGCGGGGCATGTCGAGCAGTACTTC. Translated: CASSYDPRAGHVEQYF.

This clonotype was picked up many times. V and J are TRBV25-1 and TRBJ2-2; the match to TRBD2 covers 13 bases. Germline CDR1 is MGHDK and CDR2 is SYGVNS. This CDR3 comprises 15 residues. V dropped 10 bases and J dropped 5; count of bases not matched to a gene: 7. CDR3: CATSGLAGRTGELFF. The CDR3 DNA is TGTGCCACCTCGGGACTAGCGGGAAGGACCGGGGAGCTGTTTTTT.

This clonotype was seen many times. This chain joins TRBV29-1 and TRBJ2-3; tentative D call: TRBD1 (6 bases). Germline V gene sequence: CDR1 SQVTM, CDR2 ANQGSEA. The CDR3 runs to 15 residues. V gave up 3 bases and J gave up 2 bases, with 15 bases separating them. Here the CDR3 DNA reads TGCAGCGTTGAGGGTGGGCAGGGGATCACAGATACGCAGTATTTT. It encodes CSVEGGQGITDTQYF.

This clonotype was counted many times. The V and J genes are TRBV5-8 and TRBJ1-4; 8 bases match TRBD1. J was trimmed by 0 bases and V by 1 base; bases with no gene match: 2. This CDR3 region has 16 residues. CDR1 and CDR2 from the germline V gene are SGHTS and YDEGEE. The CDR3 region is CASSLQGATTNEKLFF. DNA of the CDR3: TGTGCCAGCAGCTTGCAGGGGGCAACAACTAATGAAAAACTGTTTTTT.

This clonotype was recorded many times. V usage is TRBV6-1 and J usage is TRBJ2-7; D is unclear. The V gene's germline CDR1 is MNHNS and CDR2 SASEGT. The ends were cut back, 0 bases at V and 3 bases at J, with 21 bases in the middle. The CDR3 covers 18 residues. DNA of the CDR3: TGTGCCAGCAGTGAAGCGGACCTGGTGCCGTGGGGTATCTACGAGCAGTACTTC. The encoded protein is CASSEADLVPWGIYEQYF.

CDR3 amino acids: CASSPRTSGINEQFF. The DNA for the CDR3 is TGTGCCAGCAGTCCCCGTACTAGCGGGATAAATGAGCAGTTCTTC. The chain has TRBV6-4 and TRBJ2-1; 10 bases match TRBD2. Germline V gene sequence: CDR1 MRHNA, CDR2 SNTAGT. The junction had 8 bases not matched to a gene; V was cut back by 5 bases and J by 7 bases. This CDR3 has 15 amino acids.

This clonotype was counted ten times or more. CDR3 sequence (DNA): TGTGCCAGCAGCCCCTCGGGACTCTACACAGATACGCAGTATTTT. Protein: CASSPSGLYTDTQYF. The genes are TRBV27 and TRBJ2-3; tentatively, D is TRBD2 (6 bases). This CDR3 has 15 residues. CDR1 and CDR2 (germline): MNHEY, SMNVEV (reference sequence). V was pared by 6 bases and J by 2 bases, with 15 bases between.

This rearrangement joins TRBV4-3 to TRBJ2-7; D gene ambiguous. V lost 0 bases and J 4 bases, leaving 19 bases between the germline ends. The CDR3 extends over 17 amino acids. Germline V gene data show CDR1 as LGHNA and CDR2 as YSLEER. The CDR3 sequence is CASSQDLAAGPDYEQYF. As DNA, the CDR3 is TGCGCCAGCAGCCAAGATCTGGCAGCCGGACCAGATTACGAGCAGTACTTC.

For this clonotype: This may stem from a read error, because a much larger clone lies one nucleotide away. The V and J genes are TRBV30 and TRBJ2-2; a weak D match, TRBD1 (6 bases). This CDR3 is built from 13 residues. V lost 0 bases, J lost 6 bases, and 8 bases lay in between. Germline-derived CDR1 and CDR2 are GTSNPN and SVGIG (reference sequence). Here the CDR3 reads CAWSVEGAGELFF. CDR3 DNA sequence: TGTGCCTGGAGTGTAGAGGGGGCCGGGGAGCTGTTTTTT.

V is TRBV12-3 or TRBV12-4 and J is TRBJ2-1; 11 bases fit TRBD2. Trimming cost V 4 bases and J 7 bases; bases outside gene matches: 6. The CDR3 is made up of 15 amino acids. The CDR3 region has the DNA TGTGCCAGCAGTTATAGCGGGAGGGGGGTTAATGAGCAGTTCTTC. It codes for CASSYSGRGVNEQFF.

The chain couples TRBV10-3 to TRBJ1-1; perhaps TRBD1 as D (6 bases). Trimming pared 4 bases from V and 1 base from J, leaving 13 bases between. Looked up from germline, CDR1 is ENHRY and CDR2 is SYGVKD. This CDR3 spans 15 amino acids. CDR3 protein: CAISGVATGNTEAFF. CDR3 in DNA: TGTGCCATCAGTGGAGTTGCGACAGGGAACACTGAAGCTTTCTTT.

There are a few counts of this clonotype. The chain joins TRBV11-2 to TRBJ1-1; unclear D gene. The CDR3 has 14 residues. The germline V and J ends were trimmed by 5 bases and 0 bases, with 10 bases remaining between them. Germline V gene data show CDR1 as SGHAT and CDR2 as FQNNGV. Written as DNA, the CDR3 is TGTGCCAGCAGCGCATTACAGCTGAACACTGAAGCTTTCTTT. It encodes CASSALQLNTEAFF.

This clonotype was recorded at least ten times. The rearrangement uses TRBV6-5 and TRBJ2-3; the D gene is possibly TRBD2 (5 bases). The germline V gene has CDR1 MNHEY and CDR2 SVGAGI. V gave up 6 bases and J gave up 5 bases, with 9 bases separating them. This CDR3 is built from 12 residues. The CDR3 coding sequence is TGTGCCAGCAGACCTGCGGGAGATACGCAGTATTTT. It yields the protein CASRPAGDTQYF.

This clonotype occurred many times. The V and J genes are TRBV12-3 or TRBV12-4 and TRBJ1-4, with TRBD1 matching 9 bases. V was pared by 7 bases and J by 8 bases, with 11 bases of the junction left unmatched. The length of the CDR3 is 15 residues. In nucleotides, the CDR3 is TGTGCCAGCACCAAATCCGGACAGGGGAAAGAAAAACTGTTTTTT. This sequence encodes CASTKSGQGKEKLFF.

This clonotype was counted at least ten times. CDR3 in amino acids: CASSGVADEQFF. For the CDR3, the DNA is TGTGCCAGCAGCGGAGTAGCCGATGAGCAGTTCTTC. This chain connects TRBV9 to TRBJ2-1; no firm D call. Germline V gene data show CDR1 as SGDLS and CDR2 as YYNGEE. The length of the CDR3 is 12 residues. The ends were cut back, 3 bases at V and 8 bases at J, with 9 bases in the middle.

This clonotype was picked up many times. V gene TRBV20-1 combines with J gene TRBJ1-2, with a tentative D call TRBD1 (5 bases). CDR3 size: 14 residues. Looked up from germline, CDR1 is DFQATT and CDR2 is SNEGSKA (reference sequence). Trimming took 4 bases from V and 1 from J, leaving 13 bases between them. Written as DNA, the CDR3 is TGCAGTGCTATGGGGGGGGACCTTAACTATGGCTACACCTTC. Protein sequence: CSAMGGDLNYGYTF.

The sample holds a few counts of this clonotype. The chain recombines TRBV6-2 or TRBV6-3 with TRBJ2-1, with D possibly matching TRBD2 (6 bases). This CDR3 is 13 amino acids long. The V end lost 5 bases, the J end lost 3 bases, and 8 bases lay between the germline ends. Per germline, CDR1 MNHEY and CDR2 SVGEGT. CDR3: CASSTGVYNEQFF. The CDR3 nucleotides are TGTGCCAGCAGTACGGGGGTCTACAATGAGCAGTTCTTC.

The table lists this clonotype with many counts. This chain connects TRBV20-1 to TRBJ2-2; weak D call: TRBD2 (6 bases). V dropped 3 bases and J dropped 8 bases, with 13 bases sitting between them. CDR3 size: 13 residues. In germline, CDR1 is DFQATT, CDR2 SNEGSKA (reference sequence). The CDR3 DNA follows: TGCAGTGCTAGGCCTCAGGGAGGTGGGGAGCTGTTTTTT. This encodes CSARPQGGGELFF.

The chain has TRBV7-9 and TRBJ1-5, with a tentative D call TRBD1 (5 bases). The CDR3 sequence is 12 residues long. Trimming pared 5 bases from V and 7 bases from J, leaving 9 bases between. CDR1 is SEHNR, CDR2 FQNEAQ, per germline (reference sequence). CDR3 DNA sequence: TGTGCCAGCAGCAATGGGGGGCAGCCCCAGCATTTT. Protein product: CASSNGGQPQHF.

Notes on this clonotype: An end of the junction differs from the germline gene, which may be a read error. The chain is built from TRBV9 and TRBJ1-1; D is perhaps TRBD1 (5 bases). Germline values: CDR1 SGDLS, CDR2 YYNGEE. This CDR3 is built from 12 residues. The CDR3 DNA sequence: TGTGACAGCAGCGTAGGGACTGGGGAAGCTTTCTTT. It yields the protein CDSSVGTGEAFF.

There are many counts of this clonotype. This chain connects TRBV29-1 to TRBJ2-7, with TRBD2 matching 8 bases. Germline-derived CDR1 and CDR2 are SQVTM and ANQGSEA. The CDR3 spans 13 residues. V trimming: 5 bases; J trimming: 2 bases; junction bases outside the gene matches: 5. The DNA for the CDR3 is TGCAGCGTTAGCGGGAGCTCACCCTACGAGCAGTACTTC. It specifies CSVSGSSPYEQYF.

This clonotype was seen many times. The rearrangement links TRBV12-3 or TRBV12-4 to TRBJ2-5, with a weak D call TRBD1 (6 bases). Trimming pared 6 bases from V and 1 base from J, leaving 18 bases between. This CDR3 is 16 amino acids long. The CDR3 nucleotides read TGTGCCAGCAGCCACCATTTGCAGGGGCTCCAAGAGACCCAGTACTTC. It codes for CASSHHLQGLQETQYF.

This clonotype was counted at least ten times. The genes are TRBV4-1 and TRBJ1-5; no clear D gene. This CDR3 spans 15 amino acids. Trimming left V 0 bases short and J 7 bases short, with 13 bases between. In germline, CDR1 is MGHRA, CDR2 YSYEKL. CDR3 sequence: CASSQDARLGQPQHF. CDR3 bases: TGCGCCAGCAGCCAAGATGCGAGACTAGGACAGCCCCAGCATTTT.

The rearrangement joins TRBV30 to TRBJ2-7; no definite D call. Looked up from germline, CDR1 is GTSNPN and CDR2 is SVGIG (reference sequence). Between the trimmed V and J ends, which lost 2 bases and 2 bases, there was a span of 16 bases. The CDR3 totals 15 residues. The CDR3 nucleotides are TGTGCCTGGAGTATCGGGTTCCGGCCCCCCTACGAGCAGTACTTC. Its translation: CAWSIGFRPPYEQYF.

This clonotype was counted at least ten times. The CDR3 protein is CASSFQNQPQHF. Here the CDR3 DNA reads TGTGCCAGCAGTTTTCAGAATCAGCCCCAGCATTTT. The J gene is TRBJ1-5, the V gene TRBV12-3 or TRBV12-4; the D is unclear. The CDR3 sequence is 12 residues long. V was clipped by 3 bases and J by 4 bases, with 4 bases between them.

This clonotype occurred many times. The V gene is TRBV7-2, the J gene TRBJ2-5; no definite D call. Trimming removed 1 base at V and 0 bases at J, with 6 bases between. The CDR3 spans 14 residues. CDR1 and CDR2 (germline): SGHTA, FQGNSA. In DNA, the CDR3 is TGTGCCAGCAGCTTAGGAACTTACCAAGAGACCCAGTACTTC. This codes for CASSLGTYQETQYF.

CDR3: CASSKTTGSNGDIQYF. CDR3 sequence (DNA): TGTGCCAGCAGCAAGACGACAGGGTCGAATGGGGACATTCAGTACTTC. The chain has TRBV21-1 and TRBJ2-4; the table's D call, TRBD1, was not checked against the DNA. TRBV21-1 is flagged as a pseudogene. CDR3 length: 16 amino acids.

Ten or more counts support this clonotype. The rearrangement links TRBV7-9 to TRBJ2-3; D possibly corresponds to TRBD2 (6 bases). This CDR3 spans 18 amino acids. In germline, CDR1 is SEHNR, CDR2 FQNEAQ (reference sequence). Trimming stripped 3 bases from V and 1 base from J, with 20 bases between. The CDR3 protein is CASSFYRGATAGTDTQYF. CDR3 coding DNA: TGTGCCAGCAGCTTTTATCGCGGGGCTACAGCTGGCACAGATACGCAGTATTTT.

There are many counts of this clonotype. This chain links TRBV23-1 with TRBJ2-4; 12 bases agree with TRBD2. TRBV23-1 is reported as an ORF; its role is uncertain. V trimming: 3 bases; J trimming: 0 bases; junction bases outside the gene matches: 18. The length of the CDR3 is 22 residues. CDR3 amino acids: CASSHPKGLAGRYRLAKNIQYF. The CDR3 bases are TGCGCCAGCAGTCACCCGAAAGGACTAGCGGGACGGTATCGGTTAGCCAAAAACATTCAGTACTTC.

This clonotype was seen many times. The genes are TRBV30 and TRBJ2-2, with D perhaps matching TRBD1 (5 bases). Germline CDR1 GTSNPN, CDR2 SVGIG (reference sequence). V gave up 2 bases and J gave up 5 bases, with 12 bases separating them. This CDR3 region has 14 residues. The CDR3 region has the DNA TGTGCCTGGAGTATGACCAGGGTTACCGGGGAGCTGTTTTTT. Translating it yields CAWSMTRVTGELFF.